This T cell receptor (beta chain) is from a study of control samples from healthy donors and cancer patients. The junction had 14 bases not matched to a gene; V was cut back by 4 bases and J by 5 bases. Germline V gives CDR1 KGHDR, CDR2 SFDVKD. The CDR3 contains 17 residues. Profiled with immunoSEQ multiplex PCR; TCRdb holds only in-frame clones, not every one. The data contain about 94,000 clones, about nine tenths of them singletons. Material for sequencing was blood. The TCR originated in a woman in her late teens or twenties in good health. The chain employs TRBV24-1 and TRBJ2-5; 8 nucleotides match TRBD2. Written as DNA, the CDR3 is TGTGCCACCAGTGACCAACGGCGGGGGGCCCTCAGGGAGACCCAGTACTTC. This codes for CATSDQRRGALRETQYF.